This record covers a single TCR beta chain. What it recognizes is unknown. This sample stems from a study of T cell clonotyping in hematopoietic cell transplantation. Study-wide points: Higher Inverse Simpson Index values in graft donor and pretransplant recipient predicted broader posttransplant TCR diversity.

The CDR3 covers 14 residues. CDR1 is SGHDT, CDR2 YYEEEE, per germline. V gave up 0 bases and J gave up 0 bases, with 6 bases separating them. The protocol was immunoSEQ multiplex PCR, while the TCRdb copy is restricted to in-frame clones and leaves out a portion. The sample lists 35,000 to 45,000 clones; 94% were seen once. What was sequenced was peripheral blood mononuclear cells. The sequence came from a woman between 45 and 60 years old in good health. Some clones in this sample may be carry-over from other donors' samples. The chain has TRBV5-6 and TRBJ1-1; D is unresolved. In DNA, the CDR3 is TGTGCCAGCAGCTTGGTTGGGTTGAACACTGAAGCTTTCTTT. This codes for CASSLVGLNTEAFF.